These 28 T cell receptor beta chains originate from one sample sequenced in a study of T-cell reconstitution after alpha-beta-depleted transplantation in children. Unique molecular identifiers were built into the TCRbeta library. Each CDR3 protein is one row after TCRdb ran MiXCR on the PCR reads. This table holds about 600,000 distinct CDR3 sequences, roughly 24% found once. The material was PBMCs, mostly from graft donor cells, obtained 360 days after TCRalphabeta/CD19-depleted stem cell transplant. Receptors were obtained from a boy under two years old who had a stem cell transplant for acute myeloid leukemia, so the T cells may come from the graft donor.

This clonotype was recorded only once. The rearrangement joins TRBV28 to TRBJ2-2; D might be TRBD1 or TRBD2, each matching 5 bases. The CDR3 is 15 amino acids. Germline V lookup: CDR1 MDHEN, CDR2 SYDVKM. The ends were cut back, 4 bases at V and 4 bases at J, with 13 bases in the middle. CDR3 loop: CASSSTGTSTGELFF. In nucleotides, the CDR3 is TGTGCCAGCAGTTCAACCGGGACCTCCACCGGGGAGCTGTTTTTT.

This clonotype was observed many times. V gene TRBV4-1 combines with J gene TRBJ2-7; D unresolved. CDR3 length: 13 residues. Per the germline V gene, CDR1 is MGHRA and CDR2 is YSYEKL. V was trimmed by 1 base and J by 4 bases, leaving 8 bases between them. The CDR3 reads CASSQVSSYEQYF. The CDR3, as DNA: TGCGCCAGCAGCCAAGTGTCATCGTACGAGCAGTACTTC.

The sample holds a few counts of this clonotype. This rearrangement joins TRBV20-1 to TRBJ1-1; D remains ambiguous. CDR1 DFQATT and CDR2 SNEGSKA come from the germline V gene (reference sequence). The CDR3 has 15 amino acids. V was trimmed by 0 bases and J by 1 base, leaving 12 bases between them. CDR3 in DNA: TGCAGTGCTAGAGATCGGGAGGGCACGAACACTGAAGCTTTCTTT. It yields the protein CSARDREGTNTEAFF.

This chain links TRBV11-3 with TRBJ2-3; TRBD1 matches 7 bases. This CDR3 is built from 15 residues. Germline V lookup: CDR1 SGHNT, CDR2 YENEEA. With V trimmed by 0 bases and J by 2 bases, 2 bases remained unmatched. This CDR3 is CASSLEGQITDTQYF. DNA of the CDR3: TGTGCCAGCAGCTTAGAGGGACAGATCACAGATACGCAGTATTTT.

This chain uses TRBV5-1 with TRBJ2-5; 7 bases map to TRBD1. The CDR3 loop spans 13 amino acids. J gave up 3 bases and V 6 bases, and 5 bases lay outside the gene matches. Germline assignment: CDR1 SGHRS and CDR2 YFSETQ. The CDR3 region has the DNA TGCGCCAGCAAGACTACAGGGGAAGAGACCCAGTACTTC. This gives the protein CASKTTGEETQYF. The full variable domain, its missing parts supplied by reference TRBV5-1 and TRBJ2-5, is KAGVTQTPRYLIKTRGQQVTLSCSPISGHRSVSWYQQTPGQGLQFLFEYFSETQRNKGNFPGRFSGRQFSNSRSEMNVSTLELGDSALYLCASKTTGEETQYFGPGTRLLVL.

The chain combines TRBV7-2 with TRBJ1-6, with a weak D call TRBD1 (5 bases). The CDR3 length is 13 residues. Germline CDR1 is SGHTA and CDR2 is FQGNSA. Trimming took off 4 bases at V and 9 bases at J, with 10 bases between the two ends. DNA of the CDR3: TGTGCCAGCAGCTCGCAGGGCTTTTCACCCCTCCACTTT. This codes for CASSSQGFSPLHF. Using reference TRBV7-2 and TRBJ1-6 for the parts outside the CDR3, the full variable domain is GAGVSQSPSNKVTEKGKDVELRCDPISGHTALYWYRQSLGQGLEFLIYFQGNSAPDKSGLPSDRFSAERTGGSVSTLTIQRTQQEDSAVYLCASSSQGFSPLHFGNGTRLTVT.

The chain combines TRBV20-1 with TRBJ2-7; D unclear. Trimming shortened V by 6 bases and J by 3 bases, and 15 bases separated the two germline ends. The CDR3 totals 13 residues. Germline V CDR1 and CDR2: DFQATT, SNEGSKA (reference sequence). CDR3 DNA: TGCAGTGCGTACGACGATCCCTACTACGAGCAGTACTTC. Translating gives CSAYDDPYYEQYF.

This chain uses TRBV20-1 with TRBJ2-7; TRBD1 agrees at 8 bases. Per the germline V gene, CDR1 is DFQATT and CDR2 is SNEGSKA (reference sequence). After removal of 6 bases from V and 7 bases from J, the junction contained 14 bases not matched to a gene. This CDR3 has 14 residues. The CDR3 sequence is CSARKGTGAWEQYF. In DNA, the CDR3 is TGCAGTGCCAGGAAAGGGACAGGCGCTTGGGAGCAGTACTTC.

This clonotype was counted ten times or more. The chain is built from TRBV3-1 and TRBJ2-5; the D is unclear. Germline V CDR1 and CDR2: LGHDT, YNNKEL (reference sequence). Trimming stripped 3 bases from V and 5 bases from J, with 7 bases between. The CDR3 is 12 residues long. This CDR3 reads CASSHLEETQYF. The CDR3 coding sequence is TGTGCCAGCAGCCACCTAGAGGAGACCCAGTACTTC.

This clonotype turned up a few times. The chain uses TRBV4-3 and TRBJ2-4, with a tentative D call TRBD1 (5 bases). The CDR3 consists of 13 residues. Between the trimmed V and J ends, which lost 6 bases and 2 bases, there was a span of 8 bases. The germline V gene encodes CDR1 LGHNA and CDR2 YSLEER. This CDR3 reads CASSYRTKNIQYF. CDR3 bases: TGCGCCAGCAGTTACAGGACCAAAAACATTCAGTACTTC.

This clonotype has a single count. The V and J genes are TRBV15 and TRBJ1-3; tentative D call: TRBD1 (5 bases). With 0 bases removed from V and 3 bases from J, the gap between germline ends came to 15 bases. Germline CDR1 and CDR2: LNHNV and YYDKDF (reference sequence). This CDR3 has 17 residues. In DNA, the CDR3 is TGTGCCACCAGCAGAGATTACGACAGTGTCTATGGAAACACCATATATTTT. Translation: CATSRDYDSVYGNTIYF.

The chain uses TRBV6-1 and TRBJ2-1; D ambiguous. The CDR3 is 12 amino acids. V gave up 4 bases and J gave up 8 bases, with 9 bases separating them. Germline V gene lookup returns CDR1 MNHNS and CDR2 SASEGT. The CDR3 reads CASSAGMDEQFF. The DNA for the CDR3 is TGTGCCAGCAGTGCCGGTATGGATGAGCAGTTCTTC.

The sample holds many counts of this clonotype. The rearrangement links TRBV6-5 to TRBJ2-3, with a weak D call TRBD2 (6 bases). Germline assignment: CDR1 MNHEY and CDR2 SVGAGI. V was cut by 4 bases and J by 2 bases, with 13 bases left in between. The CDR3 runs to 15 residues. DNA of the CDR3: TGTGCCAGCAGTTCTCCCGCGGGGCCCACAGATACGCAGTATTTT. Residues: CASSSPAGPTDTQYF.

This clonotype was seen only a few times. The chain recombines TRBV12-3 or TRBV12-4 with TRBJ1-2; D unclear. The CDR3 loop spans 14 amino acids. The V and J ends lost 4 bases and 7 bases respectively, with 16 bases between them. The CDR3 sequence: CASSSGPPEGGYTF. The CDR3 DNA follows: TGTGCCAGCAGTTCCGGACCTCCGGAGGGTGGCTACACCTTC.

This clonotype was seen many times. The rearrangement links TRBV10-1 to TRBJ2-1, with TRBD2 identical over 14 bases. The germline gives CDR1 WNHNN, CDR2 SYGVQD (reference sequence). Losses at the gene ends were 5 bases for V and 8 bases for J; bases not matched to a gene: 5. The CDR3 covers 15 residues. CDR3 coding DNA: TGCGCCAGCAGTAGACTAGCGGGGGGGCCGGATGAGCAGTTCTTC. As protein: CASSRLAGGPDEQFF.

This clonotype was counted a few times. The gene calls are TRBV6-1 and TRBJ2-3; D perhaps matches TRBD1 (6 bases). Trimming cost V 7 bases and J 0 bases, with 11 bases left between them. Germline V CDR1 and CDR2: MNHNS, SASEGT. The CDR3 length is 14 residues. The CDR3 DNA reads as TGTGCCAGCAAAGAGGACAGTAGCACAGATACGCAGTATTTT. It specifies CASKEDSSTDTQYF.

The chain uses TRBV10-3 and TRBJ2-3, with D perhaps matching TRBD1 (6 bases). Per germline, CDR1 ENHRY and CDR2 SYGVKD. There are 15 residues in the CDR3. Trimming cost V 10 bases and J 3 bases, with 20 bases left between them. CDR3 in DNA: TGTGCCACAGGAGACCGGGACAAAAGTACAGATACGCAGTATTTT. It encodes CATGDRDKSTDTQYF.

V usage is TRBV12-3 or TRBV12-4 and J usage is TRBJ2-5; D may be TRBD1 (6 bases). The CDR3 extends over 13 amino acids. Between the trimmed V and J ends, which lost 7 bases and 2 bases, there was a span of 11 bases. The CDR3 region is CASIQGQQETQYF. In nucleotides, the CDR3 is TGTGCCAGCATACAGGGCCAACAAGAGACCCAGTACTTC.

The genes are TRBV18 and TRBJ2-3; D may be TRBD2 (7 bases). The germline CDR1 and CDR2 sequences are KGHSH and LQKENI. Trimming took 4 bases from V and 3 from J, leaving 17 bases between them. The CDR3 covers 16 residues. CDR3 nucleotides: TGTGCCAGCTCACAAGATCTCGGGGGGCGAACAGATACGCAGTATTTT. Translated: CASSQDLGGRTDTQYF.

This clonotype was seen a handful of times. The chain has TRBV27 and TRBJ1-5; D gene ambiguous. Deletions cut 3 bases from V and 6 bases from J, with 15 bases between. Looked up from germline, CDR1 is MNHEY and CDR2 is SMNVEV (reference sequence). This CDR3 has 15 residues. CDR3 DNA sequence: TGTGCCAGCAGTTTTTCCAACCCCATAGGTCAGCCCCAGCATTTT. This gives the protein CASSFSNPIGQPQHF.

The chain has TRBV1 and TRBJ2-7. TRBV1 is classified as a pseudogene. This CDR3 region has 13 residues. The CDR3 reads CTSSDISSYEQYV. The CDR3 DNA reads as TGCACCAGCAGCGACATAAGTTCCTACGAGCAGTACGTC.

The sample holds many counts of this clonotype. This chain's CDR3 is CASSSIWGSTGELFF. CDR3 DNA sequence: TGTGCCAGCAGCTCTATATGGGGTAGCACCGGGGAGCTGTTTTTT. V gene TRBV28 combines with J gene TRBJ2-2, with unresolved D. The CDR3 length is 15 residues. CDR1 and CDR2 from the germline V gene are MDHEN and SYDVKM. Deletions cut 6 bases from V and 4 bases from J, with 15 bases between.

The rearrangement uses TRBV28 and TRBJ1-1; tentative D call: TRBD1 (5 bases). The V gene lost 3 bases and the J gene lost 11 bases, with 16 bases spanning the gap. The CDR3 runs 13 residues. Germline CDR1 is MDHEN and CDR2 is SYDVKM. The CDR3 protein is CASSFGADMLAFF. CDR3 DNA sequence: TGTGCCAGCAGTTTCGGGGCGGACATGCTGGCTTTCTTT.

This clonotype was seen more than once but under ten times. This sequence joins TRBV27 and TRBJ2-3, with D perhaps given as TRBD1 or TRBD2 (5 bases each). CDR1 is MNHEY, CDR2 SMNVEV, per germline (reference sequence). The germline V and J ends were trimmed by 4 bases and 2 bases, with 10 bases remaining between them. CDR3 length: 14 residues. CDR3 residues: CASSSGRVTDTQYF. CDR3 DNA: TGTGCCAGCAGTTCGGGACGGGTCACAGATACGCAGTATTTT.

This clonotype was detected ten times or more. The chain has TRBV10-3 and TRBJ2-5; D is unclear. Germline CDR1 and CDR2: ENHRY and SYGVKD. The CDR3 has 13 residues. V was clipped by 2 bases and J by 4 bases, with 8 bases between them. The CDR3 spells CAISESGPETQYF. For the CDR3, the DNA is TGTGCCATCAGTGAGAGTGGACCAGAGACCCAGTACTTC.

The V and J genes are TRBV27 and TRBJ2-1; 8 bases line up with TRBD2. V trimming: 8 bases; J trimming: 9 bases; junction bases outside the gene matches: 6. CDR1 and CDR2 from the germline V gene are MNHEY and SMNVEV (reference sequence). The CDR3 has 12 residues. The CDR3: CASRLAGGEQFF. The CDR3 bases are TGTGCCAGCCGGCTAGCGGGCGGTGAGCAGTTCTTC.

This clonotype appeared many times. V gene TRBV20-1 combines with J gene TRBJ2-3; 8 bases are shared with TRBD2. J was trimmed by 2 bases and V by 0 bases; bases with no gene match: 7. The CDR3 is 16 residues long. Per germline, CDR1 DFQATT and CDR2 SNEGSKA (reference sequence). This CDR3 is CSARDPGGKSTDTQYF. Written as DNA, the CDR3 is TGCAGTGCTAGAGATCCGGGGGGGAAATCCACAGATACGCAGTATTTT.

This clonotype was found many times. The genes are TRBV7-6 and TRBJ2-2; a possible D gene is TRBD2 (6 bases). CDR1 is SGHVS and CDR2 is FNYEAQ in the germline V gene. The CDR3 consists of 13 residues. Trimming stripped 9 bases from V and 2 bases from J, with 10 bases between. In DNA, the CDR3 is TGTGCCAGTACGGGACTCAACACCGGGGAGCTGTTTTTT. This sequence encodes CASTGLNTGELFF.